These 11 T cell receptor beta chains were all obtained from the same sample, sequenced in a study of cytomegalovirus exposure and HLA in healthy donors. In the PCR, 60 Vbeta and 13 Jbeta primers were used. TCRdb keeps only in-frame clones here, not all; method: immunoSEQ multiplex PCR. The sample carries around 190,000 clones, roughly 9.5% recorded once. Sequenced: PBMCs. The receptor set was obtained from a woman aged 30 to 39 in good health and CMV-seropositive.

There are a few counts of this clone. This sequence joins TRBV7-9 and TRBJ2-7; 9 bases fit TRBD1. CDR1 SEHNR and CDR2 FQNEAQ come from the germline V gene (reference sequence). V was pared by 6 bases and J by 0 bases, with 6 bases of the junction left unmatched. This CDR3 spans 15 amino acids. CDR3 DNA: TGTGCCAGCAGTTCCTGGGACAGGGTCTCCTACGAGCAGTACTTC. It yields the protein CASSSWDRVSYEQYF.

This clone was observed a few times. The V gene is TRBV5-4, the J gene TRBJ1-2, with TRBD1 matching over 7 bases. Germline assignment: CDR1 SGHNT and CDR2 YYREEE (reference sequence). V lost 7 bases, J lost 3 bases, and 6 bases stayed unmatched. The CDR3 length is 13 residues. CDR3 sequence: CASGRQGYYGYTF. In DNA form, the CDR3 reads TGTGCCAGCGGACGACAGGGCTACTATGGCTACACCTTC.

This clone was counted between two and nine times. J is TRBJ2-5 and V is TRBV6-6, with 10 positions matching TRBD2. The ends lost 2 bases at V and 3 bases at J; junction bases unmatched: 6. Germline V gene lookup returns CDR1 MNHNY and CDR2 SVGAGI (reference sequence). The CDR3 length is 16 residues. The DNA of the CDR3 is TGTGCCAGCAGTTACGAGCTAGCGGGAGCTAAAGAGACCCAGTACTTC. Amino acids: CASSYELAGAKETQYF.

This rearrangement joins TRBV29-1 to TRBJ1-1, with 8 bases fitting TRBD1. Germline V gene lookup returns CDR1 SQVTM and CDR2 ANQGSEA. The CDR3 spans 14 residues. Trimming at V came to 5 bases and at J to 1 base, leaving 6 bases not matched to a gene. The CDR3 coding sequence is TGCAGCGTTCGGACAGGGAGAAGGAACACTGAAGCTTTCTTT. It codes for CSVRTGRRNTEAFF.

In its sample, this clone was seen a few times. This chain uses TRBV27 with TRBJ1-4; D is unresolved. This CDR3 contains 13 residues. Germline V gene lookup returns CDR1 MNHEY and CDR2 SMNVEV (reference sequence). Deletions cut 6 bases from V and 5 bases from J, with 10 bases between. The CDR3 protein is CASRQRRNEKLFF. In DNA form, the CDR3 reads TGTGCCAGCAGACAGAGACGGAATGAAAAACTGTTTTTT.

This clone occurred a few times. This chain uses TRBV7-9 with TRBJ2-3, with D perhaps matching TRBD2 (5 bases). Trimming cost V 3 bases and J 0 bases, with 13 bases left between them. Per germline, CDR1 SEHNR and CDR2 FQNEAQ (reference sequence). This CDR3 contains 16 residues. The DNA of the CDR3 is TGTGCCAGCAGCTTCAGCAAACGGGAAAGCACAGATACGCAGTATTTT. Translation gives CASSFSKRESTDTQYF.

This clone was seen a handful of times. The chain carries TRBV19 and TRBJ2-1, with TRBD2 matching 11 bases. CDR3 size: 17 residues. Germline V gene lookup returns CDR1 LNHDA and CDR2 SQIVND (reference sequence). Trimming removed 6 bases from V and 6 bases from J; junction bases left unmatched: 13. CDR3 residues: CASSQGPLAGVINEQFF. As DNA, the CDR3 is TGTGCCAGTAGCCAGGGGCCACTAGCGGGAGTTATCAATGAGCAGTTCTTC.

The chain has TRBV7-6 and TRBJ1-3; TRBD1 might be the D (5 bases). Trimming stripped 5 bases from V and 0 bases from J, with 17 bases between. CDR1 SGHVS and CDR2 FNYEAQ come from the germline V gene. The CDR3 runs to 17 residues. This chain's CDR3 is CASSPQAQGFSGNTIYF. DNA of the CDR3: TGTGCCAGCAGCCCACAAGCCCAGGGATTCTCTGGAAACACCATATATTTT.

The chain carries TRBV19 and TRBJ2-5, with D possibly matching TRBD1 (6 bases). Trimming removed 2 bases at V and 1 base at J, with 11 bases between. The CDR3 runs to 15 residues. CDR1 and CDR2 (germline): LNHDA, SQIVND (reference sequence). CDR3 amino acids: CASSIQGHSQETQYF. The DNA of the CDR3 is TGTGCCAGTAGTATACAGGGGCATTCCCAAGAGACCCAGTACTTC.

This clone appeared a few times. The genes are TRBV25-1 and TRBJ1-2, with D possibly TRBD1 on 6 matching bases. The CDR3 is 15 amino acids. Germline V lookup: CDR1 MGHDK, CDR2 SYGVNS. Trimming pared 2 bases from V and 4 bases from J, leaving 14 bases between. CDR3: CASSELERGFYGYTF. The CDR3 DNA reads TGTGCCAGCAGTGAACTAGAAAGGGGGTTCTATGGCTACACCTTC.

This clone was detected a few times. The rearrangement links TRBV5-1 to TRBJ2-3; TRBD2 matches at 13 bases. J lost 3 bases, V lost 2 bases, and 3 bases had no gene match. Germline lookup yields CDR1 SGHRS and CDR2 YFSETQ. This CDR3 spans 16 amino acids. The CDR3 DNA reads as TGCGCCAGCAGCTTACCGGGACTAGCGGGGACAGATACGCAGTATTTT. This translates into CASSLPGLAGTDTQYF.